These 19 T cell receptor beta chains were sequenced from one sample in a study of spatial heterogeneity in lung cancer. The time point was: sample taken at primary tumor resection. Whole RNA came from tumor, nontumor lung or frozen PBMC and was sequenced without being sorted. One entry per CDR3 protein, called by TCRdb with MiXCR from the 5' RACE reads. This repertoire shows about 25,000 distinct CDR3 sequences, just under 7% found once; its top ten account for roughly an eighth. The sequences come from PBMCs, collected at surgery. The receptors originated from a male donor with early-stage non-small cell lung cancer.

This chain joins TRBV15 and TRBJ2-3, with 10 bases identical to TRBD1. Trimming removed 0 bases from V and 4 bases from J; junction bases left unmatched: 7. This CDR3 region has 17 residues. Germline CDR1 and CDR2: LNHNV and YYDKDF (reference sequence). The CDR3 region has the DNA TGTGCCACCAGCAGAGATCGGGGGACAGGGGCGGCAGATACGCAGTATTTT. This translates into CATSRDRGTGAADTQYF.

This clonotype was seen ten or more times. The gene calls are TRBV6-5 and TRBJ2-3; D is undetermined. V lost 5 bases and J 5 bases, leaving 5 bases between the germline ends. CDR3 size: 11 residues. Germline CDR1 is MNHEY and CDR2 is SVGAGI. The CDR3 DNA reads as TGTGCCAGCAGTGACATAGATACGCAGTATTTT. Its translation is CASSDIDTQYF.

V usage is TRBV9 and J usage is TRBJ2-4, with D tentatively TRBD1 or TRBD2 (6 bases each). Germline values: CDR1 SGDLS, CDR2 YYNGEE. Trimming took off 4 bases at V and 8 bases at J, with 13 bases between the two ends. The CDR3 sequence is 13 residues long. Here the CDR3 reads CASSPRGRDIQYF. CDR3 DNA: TGTGCCAGCAGCCCCCGGGGGCGAGACATTCAGTACTTC.

This clonotype showed up many times. The chain combines TRBV28 with TRBJ1-5; perhaps TRBD1 as D (6 bases). The CDR3 totals 16 residues. CDR1 is MDHEN and CDR2 is SYDVKM in the germline V gene. Trimming took 3 bases from V and 6 from J, leaving 18 bases between them. CDR3 in DNA: TGTGCCAGCAGTTTGTCCTACAGGGTGGGAGGTCAGCCCCAGCATTTT. Its translation is CASSLSYRVGGQPQHF.

The chain recombines TRBV30 with TRBJ1-6; possibly TRBD1 for D (5 bases). Germline CDR1 GTSNPN, CDR2 SVGIG (reference sequence). There are 13 residues in the CDR3. Trimming took off 5 bases at V and 0 bases at J, with 5 bases between the two ends. CDR3 region: CAWQGSYNSPLHF. The CDR3 DNA reads as TGTGCCTGGCAGGGCTCCTATAATTCACCCCTCCACTTT.

This clonotype appeared many times. This sequence joins TRBV21-1 and TRBJ1-6; no DNA check was done on the table's D call, TRBD1. TRBV21-1 is a pseudogene locus. The CDR3 contains 17 residues. DNA of the CDR3: TGTGCCAGCAGCACTTTGGGGGCGAATTCCAGAAATTCACCCCTCCACTTT. Encoded protein: CASSTLGANSRNSPLHF.

Ten or more counts support this clonotype. The chain is built from TRBV20-1 and TRBJ1-2; D is possibly TRBD1 (5 bases). The V gene lost 8 bases and the J gene lost 6 bases, with 13 bases spanning the gap. The CDR3 consists of 11 residues. CDR1 and CDR2 (germline): DFQATT, SNEGSKA (reference sequence). CDR3 in DNA: TGCAGTCCAGTACTCAGGGATGGCTACACCTTC. As protein: CSPVLRDGYTF.

CDR3 loop: CASSHTLGQPTYNEQFF. The CDR3 DNA is TGTGCCAGCAGCCACACCCTAGGGCAACCTACCTACAATGAGCAGTTCTTC. V gene TRBV5-6 combines with J gene TRBJ2-1, with no clear D. Trimming removed 4 bases from V and 2 bases from J, with 19 bases in between. In germline, CDR1 is SGHDT, CDR2 YYEEEE. There are 17 residues in the CDR3.

This clonotype has ten or more counts. The chain has TRBV5-1 and TRBJ2-3, with D uncertain. The CDR3 runs 12 residues. CDR1 SGHRS and CDR2 YFSETQ come from the germline V gene. Trimming took 0 bases from V and 6 from J, leaving 5 bases between them. The CDR3 nucleotides are TGCGCCAGCAGCTTGGAGGTTGATACGCAGTATTTT. Translating it yields CASSLEVDTQYF.

This clonotype showed up many times. The chain employs TRBV28 and TRBJ2-7; 7 nucleotides align to TRBD1. Germline CDR1 and CDR2: MDHEN and SYDVKM. There are 14 residues in the CDR3. Trimming cost V 5 bases and J 4 bases; bases outside gene matches: 8. The CDR3 DNA is TGTGCCAGCAGTGTCAGTACGACAGGGTACGAGCAGTACGTC. Translated: CASSVSTTGYEQYV.

This rearrangement joins TRBV7-2 to TRBJ1-1; TRBD1 aligns across 8 bases. V shed 3 bases and J 1 base; nucleotides not matched to a gene: 10. The length of the CDR3 is 17 residues. CDR1 SGHTA and CDR2 FQGNSA come from the germline V gene. In DNA, the CDR3 is TGTGCCAGCAGCTTGGGACAGGAGCCGTCGACGAACACTGAAGCTTTCTTT. It encodes CASSLGQEPSTNTEAFF. The full variable domain, rest sourced from reference TRBV7-2 and TRBJ1-1, is GAGVSQSPSNKVTEKGKDVELRCDPISGHTALYWYRQSLGQGLEFLIYFQGNSAPDKSGLPSDRFSAERTGGSVSTLTIQRTQQEDSAVYLCASSLGQEPSTNTEAFFGQGTRLTVV.

Many counts were recorded for this clonotype. The chain uses TRBV7-8 and TRBJ2-7; a possible D gene is TRBD1 (5 bases). CDR1 is SGHVS, CDR2 FQNEAQ, per germline. There are 16 residues in the CDR3. V was clipped by 3 bases and J by 6 bases, with 21 bases between them. CDR3 DNA: TGTGCCAGCAGCTTGGCTATGGGGCCTTTGTCGATCGAGCAGTACGTC. This gives the protein CASSLAMGPLSIEQYV.

This chain joins TRBV5-1 and TRBJ2-5; D gene ambiguous. This CDR3 is built from 13 residues. With 4 bases removed from V and 1 base from J, the gap between germline ends came to 8 bases. The V gene's germline CDR1 is SGHRS and CDR2 YFSETQ. The CDR3 nucleotides read TGCGCCAGCAGCCCGGGCTTCCAAGAGACCCAGTACTTC. It is translated as CASSPGFQETQYF. Combining the CDR3 with reference TRBV5-1 and TRBJ2-5 gives the whole variable domain KAGVTQTPRYLIKTRGQQVTLSCSPISGHRSVSWYQQTPGQGLQFLFEYFSETQRNKGNFPGRFSGRQFSNSRSEMNVSTLELGDSALYLCASSPGFQETQYFGPGTRLLVL.

The chain joins TRBV5-1 to TRBJ2-4; 8 nucleotides match TRBD1. Germline CDR1 SGHRS, CDR2 YFSETQ. V trimming: 4 bases; J trimming: 5 bases; junction bases outside the gene matches: 8. CDR3 size: 15 residues. The CDR3 region has the DNA TGCGCCAGCAGCCCCAGGGGGCGAGGTGAAAACATTCAGTACTTC. Encoded protein: CASSPRGRGENIQYF.

This clonotype was observed at least ten times. This chain joins TRBV6-5 and TRBJ2-5; 7 bases line up with TRBD1. Germline CDR1 reads MNHEY; CDR2 reads SVGAGI. This CDR3 has 15 amino acids. The V and J ends lost 10 bases and 1 base, in that order; junction bases with no gene match: 12. In nucleotides, the CDR3 is TGTGCCACTCAATCGGACAGGACCTTCCAAGAGACCCAGTACTTC. Translation: CATQSDRTFQETQYF.

This clonotype has ten or more counts. The J gene is TRBJ2-1, the V gene TRBV10-3; a weak D match, TRBD1 (6 bases). The V and J ends lost 8 bases and 5 bases respectively, with 10 bases between them. The V gene's germline CDR1 is ENHRY and CDR2 SYGVKD. The CDR3 covers 12 residues. DNA of the CDR3: TGTGCCATCGAGGGACAACACAATGAGCAGTTCTTC. Its translation is CAIEGQHNEQFF.

This clonotype appeared many times. The chain joins TRBV7-2 to TRBJ2-5, with 7 bases fitting TRBD2. With 5 bases clipped from V and 5 bases from J, the junction kept 14 bases outside the gene matches. The germline V gene has CDR1 SGHTA and CDR2 FQGNSA. The CDR3 is made up of 16 amino acids. In DNA, the CDR3 is TGTGCCAGCAGCCCCAACGGAGGACTAGTGGTCGAGACCCAGTACTTC. Residues: CASSPNGGLVVETQYF.

This clonotype was seen many times. The V call is TRBV4-2, the J call TRBJ2-7; maybe TRBD1 (5 bases). The ends were cut back, 0 bases at V and 1 base at J, with 13 bases in the middle. Germline V gene lookup returns CDR1 LGHNA and CDR2 YNFKEQ. This CDR3 has 16 residues. DNA of the CDR3: TGTGCCAGCAGCCAAGATCGGTCAGGGAAATCCTACGAGCAGTACTTC. It encodes CASSQDRSGKSYEQYF.

This clonotype has a count of ten or more. The chain joins TRBV5-1 to TRBJ2-1; possibly TRBD2 for D (6 bases). Germline values: CDR1 SGHRS, CDR2 YFSETQ. The CDR3 loop spans 15 amino acids. Trimming pared 4 bases from V and 4 bases from J, leaving 15 bases between. CDR3 nucleotide sequence: TGCGCCAGCAGCCAGGACGGCGGGGCGTACAATGAGCAGTTCTTC. Translating it yields CASSQDGGAYNEQFF. Full variable domain (remainder filled in from reference TRBV5-1 and TRBJ2-1): KAGVTQTPRYLIKTRGQQVTLSCSPISGHRSVSWYQQTPGQGLQFLFEYFSETQRNKGNFPGRFSGRQFSNSRSEMNVSTLELGDSALYLCASSQDGGAYNEQFFGPGTRLTVL.